This T cell receptor (beta chain) stems from a study of blood T cell repertoires in COVID-19. Looking at the study overall: Material from acute and convalescent COVID-19 was sourced from the United States, Italy and Spain.

Authors' processing steps: Cell counts per sample came from amplifying reference gene primers. This table comes from immunoSEQ multiplex PCR, and its TCRdb copy is limited to in-frame clones, with some not included. V and J calls plus clone size are reproduced from that table; the DNA served to infer D and trimming. The sample has 200,000 to 250,000 clones, just under 85% seen once. With 4 bases clipped from V and 2 bases from J, the junction kept 7 bases outside the gene matches. CDR3 length equals 16 residues. CDR1 is MGHRA, CDR2 YSYEKL, per germline. V and J are TRBV4-1 and TRBJ2-2; 7 bases fit TRBD2. The sequenced material came from PBMCs or T cells enriched from blood (not recorded which). The sequence was obtained from a man aged 35 to 55 who had recovered from COVID-19. CDR3 in DNA: TGCGCCAGCAGCCGTAGTGGACTAGTCAACACCGGGGAGCTGTTTTTT. Amino acids: CASSRSGLVNTGELFF.